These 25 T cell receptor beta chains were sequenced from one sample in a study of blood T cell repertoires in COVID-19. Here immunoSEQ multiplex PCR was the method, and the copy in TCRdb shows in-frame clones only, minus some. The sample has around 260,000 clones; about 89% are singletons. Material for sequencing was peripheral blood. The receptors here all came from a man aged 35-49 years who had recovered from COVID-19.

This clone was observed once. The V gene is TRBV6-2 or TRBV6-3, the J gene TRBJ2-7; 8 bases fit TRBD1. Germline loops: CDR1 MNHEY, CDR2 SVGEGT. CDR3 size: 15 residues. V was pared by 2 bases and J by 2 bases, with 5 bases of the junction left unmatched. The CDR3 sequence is CASSYRNRGAYEQYF. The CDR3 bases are TGTGCCAGCAGTTACCGCAACAGGGGGGCCTACGAGCAGTACTTC.

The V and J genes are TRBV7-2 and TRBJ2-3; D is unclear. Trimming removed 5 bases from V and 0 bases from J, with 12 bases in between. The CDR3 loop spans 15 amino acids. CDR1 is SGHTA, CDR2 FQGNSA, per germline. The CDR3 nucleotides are TGTGCCAGCAGCCCGCAGGTAACTAGCACAGATACGCAGTATTTT. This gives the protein CASSPQVTSTDTQYF.

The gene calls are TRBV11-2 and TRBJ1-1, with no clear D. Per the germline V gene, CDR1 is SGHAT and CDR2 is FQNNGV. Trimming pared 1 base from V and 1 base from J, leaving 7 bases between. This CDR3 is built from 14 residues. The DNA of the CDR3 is TGTGCCAGCAGCTTAGCAAACAGGAACACTGAAGCTTTCTTT. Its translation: CASSLANRNTEAFF. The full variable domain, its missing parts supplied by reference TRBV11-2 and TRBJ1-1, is EAGVAQSPRYKIIEKRQSVAFWCNPISGHATLYWYQQILGQGPKLLIQFQNNGVVDDSQLPKDRFSAERLKGVDSTLKIQPAKLEDSAVYLCASSLANRNTEAFFGQGTRLTVV.

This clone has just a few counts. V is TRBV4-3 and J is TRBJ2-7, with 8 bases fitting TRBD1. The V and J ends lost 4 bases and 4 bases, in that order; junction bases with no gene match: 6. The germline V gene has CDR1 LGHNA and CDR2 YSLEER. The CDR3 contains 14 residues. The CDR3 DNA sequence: TGCGCCAGCAGCCCGGACAGGGTATCTTACGAGCAGTACTTC. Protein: CASSPDRVSYEQYF.

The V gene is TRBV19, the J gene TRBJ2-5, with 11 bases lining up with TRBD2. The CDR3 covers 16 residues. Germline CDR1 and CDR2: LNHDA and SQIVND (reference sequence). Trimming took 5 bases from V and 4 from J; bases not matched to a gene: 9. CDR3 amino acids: CASSSRLAGFRETQYF. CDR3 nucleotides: TGTGCCAGTAGTTCCAGACTAGCGGGATTTAGAGAGACCCAGTACTTC.

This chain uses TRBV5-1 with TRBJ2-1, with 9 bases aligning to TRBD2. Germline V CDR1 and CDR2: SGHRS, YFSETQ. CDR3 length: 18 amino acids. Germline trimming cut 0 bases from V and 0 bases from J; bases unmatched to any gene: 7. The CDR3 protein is CASSLGSSGIYSYNEQFF. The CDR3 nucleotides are TGCGCCAGCAGCTTGGGGTCTAGCGGGATATACTCCTACAATGAGCAGTTCTTC.

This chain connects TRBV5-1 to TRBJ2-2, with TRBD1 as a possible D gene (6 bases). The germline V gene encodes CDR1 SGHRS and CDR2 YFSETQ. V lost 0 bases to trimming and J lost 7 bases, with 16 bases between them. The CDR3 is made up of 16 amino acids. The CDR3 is CASSLGQGRVDGELFF. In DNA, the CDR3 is TGCGCCAGCAGCTTGGGTCAGGGGCGAGTTGACGGGGAGCTGTTTTTT.

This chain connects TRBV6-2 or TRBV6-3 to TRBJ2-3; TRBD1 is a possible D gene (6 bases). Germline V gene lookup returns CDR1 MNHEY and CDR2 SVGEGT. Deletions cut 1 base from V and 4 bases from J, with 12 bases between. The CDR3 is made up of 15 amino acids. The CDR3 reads CASSYLPQGSDTQYF. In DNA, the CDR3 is TGTGCCAGCAGTTACTTACCACAGGGTTCAGATACGCAGTATTTT.

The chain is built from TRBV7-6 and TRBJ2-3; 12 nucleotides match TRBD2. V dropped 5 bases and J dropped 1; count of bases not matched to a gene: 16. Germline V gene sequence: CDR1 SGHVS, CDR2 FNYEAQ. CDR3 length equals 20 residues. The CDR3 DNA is TGTGCCAGCAGCACCCGAAGACTAGCGGGGGAAGCCTCTCGCACAGATACGCAGTATTTT. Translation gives CASSTRRLAGEASRTDTQYF.

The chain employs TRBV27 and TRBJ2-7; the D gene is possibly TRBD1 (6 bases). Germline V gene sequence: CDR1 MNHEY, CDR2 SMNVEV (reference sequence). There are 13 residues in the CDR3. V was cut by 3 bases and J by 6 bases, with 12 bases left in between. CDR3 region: CASSFGRGREQYF. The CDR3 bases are TGTGCCAGCAGTTTTGGCAGGGGTCGCGAGCAGTACTTC.

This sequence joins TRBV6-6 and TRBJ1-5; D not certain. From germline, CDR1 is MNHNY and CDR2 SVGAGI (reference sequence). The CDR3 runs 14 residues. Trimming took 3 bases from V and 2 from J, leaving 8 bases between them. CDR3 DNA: TGTGCCAGCAGTTATCAACCGGGCAATCAGCCCCAGCATTTT. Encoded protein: CASSYQPGNQPQHF.

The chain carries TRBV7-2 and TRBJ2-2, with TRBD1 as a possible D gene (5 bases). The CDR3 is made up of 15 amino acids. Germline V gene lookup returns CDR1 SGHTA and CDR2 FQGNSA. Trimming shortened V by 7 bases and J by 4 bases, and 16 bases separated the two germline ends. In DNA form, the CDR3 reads TGTGCCAGCACAGGGCAGGGTTGGGGCACCGGGGAGCTGTTTTTT. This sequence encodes CASTGQGWGTGELFF. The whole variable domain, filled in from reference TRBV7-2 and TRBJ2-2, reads GAGVSQSPSNKVTEKGKDVELRCDPISGHTALYWYRQSLGQGLEFLIYFQGNSAPDKSGLPSDRFSAERTGGSVSTLTIQRTQQEDSAVYLCASTGQGWGTGELFFGEGSRLTVL.

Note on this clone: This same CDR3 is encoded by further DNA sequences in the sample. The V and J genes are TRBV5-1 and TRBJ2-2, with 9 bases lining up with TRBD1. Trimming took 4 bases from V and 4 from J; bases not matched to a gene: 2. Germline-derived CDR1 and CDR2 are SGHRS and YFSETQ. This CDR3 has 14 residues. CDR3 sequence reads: CASSLTGGTGELFF. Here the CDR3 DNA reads TGCGCCAGCAGCCTGACAGGGGGCACCGGGGAGCTGTTTTTT.

CDR3 sequence (DNA): TGCGCCAGCAGCGATGGGAGGACTGAAGCTTTCTTT. Amino acids: CASSDGRTEAFF. The V call is TRBV5-1, the J call TRBJ1-1, with D uncertain. Trimming took off 4 bases at V and 5 bases at J, with 9 bases between the two ends. The V gene's germline CDR1 is SGHRS and CDR2 YFSETQ. CDR3 length equals 12 residues.

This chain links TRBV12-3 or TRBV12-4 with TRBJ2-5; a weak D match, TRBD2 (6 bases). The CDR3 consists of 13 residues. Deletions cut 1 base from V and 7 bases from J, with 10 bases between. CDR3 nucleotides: TGTGCCAGCAGTTTAGGGGGGGAGGTGACCCAGTACTTC. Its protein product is CASSLGGEVTQYF.

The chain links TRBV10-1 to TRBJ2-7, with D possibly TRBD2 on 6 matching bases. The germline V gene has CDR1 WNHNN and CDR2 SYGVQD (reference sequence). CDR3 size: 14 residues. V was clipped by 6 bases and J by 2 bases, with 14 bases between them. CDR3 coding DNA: TGCGCCAGCAGCTCCGCGGGAAGCCCCTACGAGCAGTACTTC. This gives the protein CASSSAGSPYEQYF.

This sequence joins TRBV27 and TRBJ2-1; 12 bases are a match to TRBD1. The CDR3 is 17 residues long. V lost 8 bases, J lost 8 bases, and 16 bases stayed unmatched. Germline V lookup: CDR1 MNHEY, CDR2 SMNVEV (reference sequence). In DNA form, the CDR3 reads TGTGCCAGCTCTCCTTCCGGTGGGGACAGGGGGCTGTATGAGCAGTTCTTC. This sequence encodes CASSPSGGDRGLYEQFF.

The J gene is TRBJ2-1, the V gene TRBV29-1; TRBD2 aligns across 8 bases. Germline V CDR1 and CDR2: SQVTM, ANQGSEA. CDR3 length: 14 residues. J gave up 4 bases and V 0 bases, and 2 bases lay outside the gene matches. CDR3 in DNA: TGCAGCGTTGAAGAGCGCGGGGGGTACAATGAGCAGTTCTTC. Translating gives CSVEERGGYNEQFF.

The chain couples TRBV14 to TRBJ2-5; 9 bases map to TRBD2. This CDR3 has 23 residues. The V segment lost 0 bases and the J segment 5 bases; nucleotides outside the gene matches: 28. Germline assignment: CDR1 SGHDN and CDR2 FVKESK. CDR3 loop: CASSQDLRAFGHRLGLARETQYF. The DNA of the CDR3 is TGTGCCAGCAGCCAAGATCTAAGGGCGTTTGGGCACCGATTGGGACTAGCAAGGGAGACCCAGTACTTC.

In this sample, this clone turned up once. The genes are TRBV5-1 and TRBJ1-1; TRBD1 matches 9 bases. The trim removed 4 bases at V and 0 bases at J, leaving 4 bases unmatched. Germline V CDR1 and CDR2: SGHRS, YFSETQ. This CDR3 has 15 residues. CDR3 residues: CASSLRTGVNTEAFF. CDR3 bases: TGCGCCAGCAGCCTTAGGACAGGGGTGAACACTGAAGCTTTCTTT.

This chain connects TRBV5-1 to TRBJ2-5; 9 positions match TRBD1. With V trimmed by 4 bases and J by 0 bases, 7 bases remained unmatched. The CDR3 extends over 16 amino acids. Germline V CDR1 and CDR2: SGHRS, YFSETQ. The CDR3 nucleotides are TGCGCCAGCAGCCCCTGGACAGGGGCGGACCAAGAGACCCAGTACTTC. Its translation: CASSPWTGADQETQYF.

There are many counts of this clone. CDR3 bases: TGTGCCTGGAAAAACCTCGGGGGTACCCTCGAGCAGTACTTC. Its protein is CAWKNLGGTLEQYF. The rearrangement links TRBV30 to TRBJ2-7, with D possibly matching TRBD2 (6 bases). The CDR3 contains 14 residues. V lost 4 bases and J lost 6, with 19 bases in between. CDR1 GTSNPN and CDR2 SVGIG come from the germline V gene (reference sequence).

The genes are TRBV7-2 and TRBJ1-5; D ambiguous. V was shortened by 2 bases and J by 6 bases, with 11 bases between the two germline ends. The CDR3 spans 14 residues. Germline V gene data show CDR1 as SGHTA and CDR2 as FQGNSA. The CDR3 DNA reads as TGTGCCAGCAGCTTAAGCCAGGCGGGTCAGCCCCAGCATTTT. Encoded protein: CASSLSQAGQPQHF.

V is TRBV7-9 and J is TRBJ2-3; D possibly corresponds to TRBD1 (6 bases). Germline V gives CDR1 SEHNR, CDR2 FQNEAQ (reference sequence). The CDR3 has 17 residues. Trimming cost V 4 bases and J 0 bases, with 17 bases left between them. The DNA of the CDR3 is TGTGCCAGCAGCTGGGGGCGGGTCGGGCCTAGCACAGATACGCAGTATTTT. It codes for CASSWGRVGPSTDTQYF.

CDR3 bases: TGTGCCAGCAGCTTAGGGGACATCTCCTACGAGCAGTACTTC. Its translation is CASSLGDISYEQYF. The chain uses TRBV5-5 and TRBJ2-7; D might be TRBD1 (6 bases). V was cut by 2 bases and J by 0 bases, with 9 bases left in between. This CDR3 has 14 residues. Looked up from germline, CDR1 is SGHKS and CDR2 is YYEKEE (reference sequence).